This T cell receptor (beta chain) originates from a study of cytomegalovirus exposure and HLA in healthy donors. Germline V lookup: CDR1 MNHNS, CDR2 SASEGT. This CDR3 is built from 15 residues. V was clipped by 0 bases and J by 0 bases, with 5 bases between them. Clones were sequenced by immunoSEQ multiplex PCR, and TCRdb holds only the in-frame ones, with some missing. The sample holds 150,000 to 200,000 clones, 84% seen once. V gene TRBV6-1 combines with J gene TRBJ2-2, with D hard to call. This sequence originates from a young man in good health and CMV-seropositive. Input material: PBMCs. CDR3 residues: CASSEAGSNTGELFF. The CDR3 region has the DNA TGTGCCAGCAGTGAAGCCGGTTCGAACACCGGGGAGCTGTTTTTT.